This note documents a single T cell receptor (beta chain) sequence. Its antigen is not identified. This sample is drawn from a study of T cells expressing NK-cell markers. Study in general: Seven HCMV-seropositive donors and one seronegative donor made up the eight sequenced donors.

The germline gives CDR1 SGHTA, CDR2 FQGNSA. This CDR3 is built from 14 residues. Study-wide points: Also leading the CD3+CD56-NKG2C+ fraction in a handful of donors were these clonotypes.

The authors generated TCR beta cDNA through 5'RACE template switching with UMIs. Each CDR3 protein gets one entry in TCRdb, which reprocessed the 5' RACE reads and gives no DNA. This sample lists under 500,000 distinct CDR3 sequences; its ten largest clones have approximately 7%. The chain is built from TRBV7-2 and TRBJ2-1; TCRdb lists TRBD2, though no DNA is available to test this call. This TCR came from a woman aged 18-70 years in good health. The specimen sequenced was blood T cells: a sorted CD56 or NKG2C T cell subset, CD4+ or CD8+ T cells, or bulk PBMC T cells (not recorded which). The chain's CDR3 is CASSLTRLAGEQFF.